This T cell receptor (beta chain) emerged from a study of T-cell reconstitution after alpha-beta-depleted transplantation in children. TCRbeta library preparation incorporated unique molecular identifiers. TCRdb independently ran MiXCR on the PCR reads; one entry per CDR3 protein. The sample holds some 310,000 distinct CDR3 sequences; roughly 21% are singletons and the top ten take approximately 11%. As regards this clonotype: Its antigen is unknown.

Study outcomes and limitations: Recipient T cells and thymic progenitors that survived were the source of the high TCRbeta diversity seen at day 60 in some patients. T-cell counts and diversity at one year post-transplant came mainly from newly produced T cells. Expanded graft clones, several hundred of them, were reportedly the source of alpha-beta T cells about two months after transplant.

The CDR3 is 12 residues long. Germline CDR1 reads MGHRA; CDR2 reads YSYEKL. Trimming shortened V by 1 base and J by 7 bases, and 7 bases separated the two germline ends. The gene calls are TRBV4-1 and TRBJ1-2; D unresolved. Sequencing was performed on PBMCs, mostly from graft donor cells, taken 180 days after TCRalphabeta/CD19-depleted stem cell transplant. This receptor was taken from a male patient younger than 18 who had a stem cell transplant for acute lymphoblastic leukemia, so the T cells may come from the graft donor. The CDR3 loop is CASSQGASGYTF. The DNA of the CDR3 is TGCGCCAGCAGCCAAGGAGCCAGTGGCTACACCTTC.